This T cell receptor (beta chain) was observed in a study of blood T cell repertoires in COVID-19. CDR3 length: 14 residues. The V end was cut by 0 bases, the J end by 0 bases, with 4 bases between. The germline V gene has CDR1 KGHSH and CDR2 LQKENI. Profiled with immunoSEQ multiplex PCR; TCRdb holds only in-frame clones, not every one. The data contain about 270,000 clones, around 93% of them singletons. Input material: PBMCs or T cells enriched from blood (not recorded which). This TCR derives from a man aged 40-50 years who had been exposed to COVID-19. The gene calls are TRBV18 and TRBJ2-3; D unclear. The CDR3 nucleotides read TGTGCCAGCTCACCACCGACTAGCACAGATACGCAGTATTTT. As protein: CASSPPTSTDTQYF.